These 2 T cell receptor beta chains came from one sample sequenced in a study of OX40 agonist ivuxolimab in advanced cancers. Sequencing used immunoSEQ multiplex PCR; TCRdb keeps in-frame clones, though not all of them. Found here are some 90,000 clones, more than 80% of them singletons; the top ten hold around 1.5%. The material was CD4+ or CD8+ T cells sorted from blood, obtained in a trial of the OX40 agonist ivuxolimab. These receptor sequences come from an adult with an advanced solid tumor such as melanoma, head and neck, liver or kidney cancer.

V and J are TRBV5-8 and TRBJ2-7; D unclear. Germline CDR1 and CDR2: SGHTS and YDEGEE. The CDR3 covers 11 residues. Deletions cut 2 bases from V and 6 bases from J, with 6 bases between. The chain's CDR3 is CASSLGPEQYF. The CDR3 DNA reads TGTGCCAGCAGCTTAGGGCCCGAGCAGTACTTC.

The chain links TRBV29-1 to TRBJ2-3; D is unresolved. The CDR3 is 13 residues long. Germline CDR1 and CDR2: SQVTM and ANQGSEA. V was pared by 8 bases and J by 3 bases, with 15 bases between. CDR3 nucleotides: TGCAGCCCGAGAGACCAGGTAACAGATACGCAGTATTTT. Translated: CSPRDQVTDTQYF.